A single TCR beta chain is shown here with its context. Antigen specificity is unknown. V lost 4 bases, J lost 5 bases, and 3 bases lay in between. The CDR3 is 11 residues long. CDR1 is LNHDA and CDR2 is SQIVND in the germline V gene (reference sequence). The data belong to a study of T cell repertoires in cytomegalovirus infection. Study as a whole: Public TCR beta signatures indicated both CMV infection and matching HLA type. Study-wide results and limits: Based on cumulative public TCR beta family frequency, carriers of CMV plus the relevant HLA were identified. CMV-specific TCR beta clonotypes restricted by HLA-C dominated the ex vivo response.

Via MiXCR, TCRdb re-called the reads, giving one row per CDR3 protein. The table has 68,000 or so distinct CDR3 sequences, about 23% seen once. This clonotype originated in a human donor in good health (CMV status not recorded). Some clones in this sample may be carry-over from other donors' samples. The sequenced sample was PBMCs, sequenced either directly or after in vitro stimulation (not recorded which). This chain joins TRBV19 and TRBJ2-1, with D hard to call. The CDR3 protein is CASSKHNEQFF. The CDR3 coding sequence is TGTGCCAGTAGTAAGCACAATGAGCAGTTCTTC.